Listed below are T cell receptor beta chains from one sample, sequenced in a study of blood T cell repertoires in COVID-19. Method: immunoSEQ multiplex PCR; TCRdb's copy keeps in-frame clones and lacks some. The sample holds under 150,000 clones; 81% are singletons and the top ten take roughly 8.4%. Sequenced sample: peripheral blood. Receptors originate from a human donor with acute or convalescent COVID-19. The donor label of this sample is uncertain. Both conserved end residues are part of each CDR3. Each record gives: D gene, V gene, clone size, J gene, CDR3 DNA, CDR3 protein. A D gene is named only where the DNA matches it firmly. Not every row has a clone size; where given, it reads once, few, many or a size class.

TRBD1,TRBV19,NA,TRBJ1-4,TGTGCCAGTACCGAAGGGGGCGAACTGTTTTTT,CASTEGGELFF
NA,TRBV30,few,TRBJ2-2,TGTGCCTGGAGTTCCGCCGGGGAGCTGTTTTTT,CAWSSAGELFF
TRBD2,TRBV30,NA,TRBJ2-3,TGTGCCTGGGAGGGACTAGCGGGGGATACGCAGTATTTT,CAWEGLAGDTQYF
NA,TRBV29-1,NA,TRBJ1-1,TGCAGTGCCAGGTTGGACACTGAAGCTTTCTTT,CSARLDTEAFF
TRBD1,TRBV4-1,NA,TRBJ1-4,TGCGCCAGCAGCCAAGGACAGGGCGCTAATGAAAAACTGTTTTTT,CASSQGQGANEKLFF
NA,TRBV5-8,many,TRBJ1-1,TGTGCCAGCAGGCCGGGGGGCAGCACTGAAGCTTTCTTT,CASRPGGSTEAFF
TRBD1,TRBV11-2,NA,TRBJ1-6,TGTGCCAGCAGCTTAACAGGGGGAGATTCACCCCTCCACTTT,CASSLTGGDSPLHF
NA,TRBV6-2/TRBV6-3,NA,TRBJ1-3,TGTGCCAGCAGTTACGGTGGGGGGACCTCTGGAAACACCATATATTTT,CASSYGGGTSGNTIYF
NA,TRBV30,NA,TRBJ2-2,TGTGCCTGGAGTCCCCAGGGGAGCCTCCCCGGGGAGCTGTTTTTT,CAWSPQGSLPGELFF
TRBD1,TRBV6-5,NA,TRBJ2-3,TGTGCCAGCAGACCCGACAGGGCCAGCACAGATACGCAGTATTTT,CASRPDRASTDTQYF
NA,TRBV27,NA,TRBJ1-5,TGTGCCAGCAGTCCCGGGGGTTGGCAGCCCCAGCATTTT,CASSPGGWQPQHF
TRBD1,TRBV4-2,NA,TRBJ1-4,TGTGCCAGCAGCCTCCCGTACGGACAGGGGTTTAGAAAACTGTTTTTT,CASSLPYGQGFRKLFF
NA,TRBV7-2,NA,TRBJ2-5,TGTGCCAGCAGCTTAGCTGGCGGGTCAGAGACCCAGTACTTC,CASSLAGGSETQYF
NA,TRBV3-1/TRBV3-2,NA,TRBJ1-5,TGTGCCAGCAGCCTCGTTAACAATCAGCCCCAGCATTTT,CASSLVNNQPQHF
TRBD1,TRBV5-3,NA,TRBJ1-6,TGTGCCAGAAGCCCCCTCCGGGACAGGGGGGATCGGCGGTCACCCCTCCACTTT,CARSPLRDRGDRRSPLHF
NA,TRBV19,NA,TRBJ1-5,TGTGCCAGTAGTTTCGACATACGTAGCAATCAGCCCCAGCATTTT,CASSFDIRSNQPQHF
NA,TRBV27,few,TRBJ1-4,TGTGCCAGCAGTTCCCGGTGGGGGGATGAAAAACTGTTTTTT,CASSSRWGDEKLFF
TRBD1,TRBV9,NA,TRBJ1-1,TGTGCCAGCAGCGTAGGACAGGGGGCGTTTGAAGCTTTCTTT,CASSVGQGAFEAFF
TRBD1,TRBV6-5,few,TRBJ1-1,TGTGCCAGCAGTTCTCTTCGACAGGGCGGGGAGACTGAAGCTTTCTTT,CASSSLRQGGETEAFF
TRBD1,TRBV2,NA,TRBJ2-7,TGTGCCAGCAGTGGGACAGACAGGGGATCCTACGAGCAGTACTTC,CASSGTDRGSYEQYF
TRBD1,TRBV30,few,TRBJ1-2,TGTGCCTGGAGTGTAAGGACAGGGGGCGTCTATGGCTACACCTTC,CAWSVRTGGVYGYTF
TRBD2,TRBV28,NA,TRBJ2-1,TGTGCCAGCAGGCTAGCGGGGGTGAATTACAATGAGCAGTTCTTC,CASRLAGVNYNEQFF
TRBD1,TRBV5-1,NA,TRBJ2-3,TGCGCCAGCATGTGGCAGGGGGCAAGAGATACGCAGTATTTT,CASMWQGARDTQYF
NA,TRBV9,NA,TRBJ2-2,TGTGCCAGCAGCTCCCTGGGGCAGAACACCGGGGAGCTGTTTTTT,CASSSLGQNTGELFF
NA,TRBV2,NA,TRBJ1-5,TGTGCCAGCAGTGACCCCGGACAGTACAATCAGCCCCAGCATTTT,CASSDPGQYNQPQHF
TRBD1,TRBV7-9,NA,TRBJ1-2,TGTGCCAGCAGATACCCTCAGGGACAGGAGCCATTAAACTATGGCTACACCTTC,CASRYPQGQEPLNYGYTF
NA,TRBV2,NA,TRBJ1-1,TGTGCCAGCAGTGACCCCCCTAACACTGAAGCTTTCTTT,CASSDPPNTEAFF
TRBD1,TRBV10-3,once,TRBJ1-1,TGTGCCATCAGTGACTACGGGACAGGGGCCCCTGAAGCTTTCTTT,CAISDYGTGAPEAFF
NA,TRBV5-6,NA,TRBJ2-6,TGTGCCAGCAGCTTCGGTGGGGCCAACGTCCTGACTTTC,CASSFGGANVLTF
TRBD1,TRBV11-3,few,TRBJ2-3,TGTGCCAGCAGTTCAGGGGGCATCACAGATACGCAGTATTTT,CASSSGGITDTQYF
NA,TRBV6-5,NA,TRBJ2-1,TGTGCCAGCAGCCGCCCGGGTCGGCTAGGCAATGAGCAGTTCTTC,CASSRPGRLGNEQFF
TRBD1,TRBV18,NA,TRBJ1-5,TGTGCCAGCTCACCACGGACAGGGTCCGATCAGCCCCAGCATTTT,CASSPRTGSDQPQHF
TRBD1,TRBV6-5,once,TRBJ1-3,TGTGCCAGCAGCCGACAGGGATCGATGGGAAACACCATATATTTT,CASSRQGSMGNTIYF
NA,TRBV19,NA,TRBJ1-1,TGTGCCAGTAGTAGGGAGGTAGGGGCGGCGGGTTTTGCTGAAGCTTTCTTT,CASSREVGAAGFAEAFF
NA,TRBV12-3/TRBV12-4,few,TRBJ1-5,TGTGCCAGCAGCCCCCCGGGTGGGCCCCAGCATTTT,CASSPPGGPQHF
NA,TRBV6-6,NA,TRBJ1-2,TGTGCCAGCAGTCCCTGGGGAGGAGGAACTAATGGCTACACCTTC,CASSPWGGGTNGYTF
TRBD2,TRBV6-5,few,TRBJ2-3,TGTGCCAGCAGTTACGGGGCGGGGGTTACCACAGATACGCAGTATTTT,CASSYGAGVTTDTQYF
NA,TRBV6-5,NA,TRBJ1-6,TGTGCCAGCAGCGAGACAGAGCCTAATTCACCCCTCCACTTT,CASSETEPNSPLHF
TRBD1,TRBV5-6,NA,TRBJ1-2,TGTGCCAGCAGCAGCCGCCGGGGACAGGGGTCCTATGGCTACACCTTC,CASSSRRGQGSYGYTF
NA,TRBV15,NA,TRBJ2-2,TGTGCCACCAGCAGAAAAGGGGGTACCGGGGAGCTGTTTTTT,CATSRKGGTGELFF
NA,TRBV10-1,NA,TRBJ1-1,TGCGCCAGCAGTGAGGCTATGAACACTGAAGCTTTCTTT,CASSEAMNTEAFF
NA,TRBV30,NA,TRBJ1-3,TGTGCCTGGAGTGTGGGCCCCAGCTCTGGAAACACCATATATTTT,CAWSVGPSSGNTIYF
TRBD1,TRBV5-1,NA,TRBJ2-1,TGCGCCAGCAGCCCCCAGGGGGCTTACAATGAGCAGTTCTTC,CASSPQGAYNEQFF
NA,TRBV12-3/TRBV12-4,NA,TRBJ1-1,TGTGCCAGCAGTGAGGAGCTGAACACTGAAGCTTTCTTT,CASSEELNTEAFF
NA,TRBV6-2/TRBV6-3,NA,TRBJ2-6,TGTGCCAGCAGTTACTCGAGGGCTGGGGCCAACGTCCTGACTTTC,CASSYSRAGANVLTF
NA,TRBV4-1,once,TRBJ1-1,TGCGCCAGCAGCCGGATTCTAGATGAGGCAAAAGCTTTCTTT,CASSRILDEAKAFF
TRBD1,TRBV23-1,NA,TRBJ2-1,TGCGCCAGCAGTCACGAAGGGACAGGACTGTACAATGAGCAGTTCTTC,CASSHEGTGLYNEQFF
NA,TRBV18,NA,TRBJ1-4,TGTGCCAGCTCACCGACAGAGACTAATGAAAAACTGTTTTTT,CASSPTETNEKLFF
NA,TRBV6-2/TRBV6-3,NA,TRBJ1-5,TGTGCCAGCAGTTATAACAGCTTAGATCAGCCCCAGCATTTT,CASSYNSLDQPQHF
TRBD2,TRBV3-1/TRBV3-2,NA,TRBJ2-2,TGTGCTACCTCCTTTGGGGGAGGGCTTAACGGGGAGCTGTTTTTT,CATSFGGGLNGELFF
TRBD1,TRBV19,once,TRBJ2-1,TGTGCCAGTAACACCCGCGGGACAGGGTCCTACAATGAGCAGTTCTTC,CASNTRGTGSYNEQFF
NA,TRBV9,NA,TRBJ2-3,TGTGCCAGCAGCGTGCAGGGGTCGCCCGGGCATACGCAGTATTTT,CASSVQGSPGHTQYF
NA,TRBV5-1,NA,TRBJ1-5,TGCGCCAGCAGCTTGGATGTAGGCAATCAGCCCCAGCATTTT,CASSLDVGNQPQHF
NA,TRBV5-1,NA,TRBJ1-1,TGCGCCAGCAGCTTGGACGGAGGGAACACTGAAGCTTTCTTT,CASSLDGGNTEAFF
TRBD1,TRBV24-1,NA,TRBJ2-7,TGTGCCACCAGTGTTCTCCGGGACAGCAGGTCCTACGAGCAGTACTTC,CATSVLRDSRSYEQYF
NA,TRBV14,many,TRBJ1-3,TGTGCCAGCAGCCAAGGGCTCTCTGGAAACACCATATATTTT,CASSQGLSGNTIYF
NA,TRBV19,NA,TRBJ2-3,TGTGCCTCGAACTGGGGGGTGTTCACAGATACGCAGTATTTT,CASNWGVFTDTQYF
NA,TRBV5-1,NA,TRBJ1-5,TGCGCCAGCAGCTTGGGAGGATCCAATCAGCCCCAGCATTTT,CASSLGGSNQPQHF
TRBD1,TRBV2,NA,TRBJ1-2,TGTGCCAGCAGTGAAATAAGTGGCCCGGCAGGGGGCATTTGGAACTATGGCTACACCTTC,CASSEISGPAGGIWNYGYTF
TRBD1,TRBV5-1,NA,TRBJ2-3,TGCGCCAGCTTCCGGGACAGGGCGACAGATACGCAGTATTTT,CASFRDRATDTQYF